This T cell receptor (beta chain) was obtained from a study of a mutant IDH1 vaccine in newly diagnosed glioma. At the level of the study: Onset of vaccination occurred 4-6 weeks following radiotherapy alone, or with temozolomide cycles. There were about 60% males and 37.5% females among treated patients, whose mean age was about 40 years. Patients were pretreated with radiotherapy, temozolomide, or both, mostly both.

Notes on this clone: Its matching antigen is unknown.

Specified time point: week 47, end of study. Topical imiquimod accompanied each vaccine dose, which consisted of 300 ug of mutant IDH1 20-mer peptide. Astrocytomas that were new, WHO grade 3 or 4, IDH1-mutant and ATRX-lost were present in the donors. The protocol was immunoSEQ multiplex PCR, while the TCRdb copy is restricted to in-frame clones and leaves out a portion. This table has roughly 34,000 clones, around 90% appearing once. The CDR3 is 16 amino acids. Germline V gene lookup returns CDR1 SGHRS and CDR2 YFSETQ. V gave up 4 bases and J gave up 0 bases; unmatched junction bases: 6. The chain joins TRBV5-1 to TRBJ1-4, with TRBD1 identical over 7 bases. This clonotype was obtained from a woman aged 35 to 49 with glioma. The specimen comprised PBMCs, sampled from a glioma patient whose treatment included an IDH1 peptide vaccine. The CDR3 DNA reads as TGCGCCAGCAGCCGGGGACAGCCTCCAACTAATGAAAAACTGTTTTTT. It is translated as CASSRGQPPTNEKLFF.